This T cell receptor beta chain was captured in a study of blood T cell repertoires in COVID-19. Authors' analysis steps: The assay estimated nucleated cells by amplifying reference gene primers. Assay: immunoSEQ multiplex PCR; the TCRdb copy retains only in-frame clones and omits some. V and J calls and clone size are those listed in that table; D and trimming were worked out from the DNA. The table includes around 79,000 clones, approximately 90% detected once. The CDR3 runs 13 residues. Germline CDR1 reads MDHEN; CDR2 reads SYDVKM. The V gene lost 6 bases and the J gene lost 5 bases, with 13 bases spanning the gap.

Sequenced material: peripheral blood. The receptor comes from a man in his 70s with active or convalescent COVID-19. The rearrangement links TRBV28 to TRBJ2-5; weak D call: TRBD2 (6 bases). CDR3: CASSSAGGETQYF. The CDR3 bases are TGTGCCAGCAGCTCAGCTGGGGGGGAGACCCAGTACTTC.